The clone carrying this T cell receptor (beta chain) was counted a few times. Its antigen remains unidentified. This entry is derived from a study of beta chain features in type 1 diabetes. Trimming stripped 5 bases from V and 3 bases from J, with 10 bases between. There are 13 residues in the CDR3. Germline V CDR1 and CDR2: LNHDA, SQIVND (reference sequence). Study-wide results and limits: The analysis here could not establish whether HLA type shapes TCRB rearrangement.

Expressed TCRB transcripts were sequenced because the entire RNA isolate underwent reverse transcription. Profiling relied on immunoSEQ multiplex PCR, and the TCRdb table lists in-frame clones only, not all of them. The data contain a few hundred thousand clones, over 7.5% of them singletons. The rearrangement uses TRBV19 and TRBJ1-1; possibly TRBD1 for D (5 bases). This clonotype was sampled from a woman aged 18-29 years in good health. The source material was naive CD4+ T cells from blood. The DNA for the CDR3 is TGTGCCAGTAGTCTGACAGCAGACACTGAAGCTTTCTTT. As protein: CASSLTADTEAFF.